These T cell receptor beta chains were read from a single sample in a study of identical twins. From the 5' RACE reads, TCRdb called clonotypes with MiXCR, one entry per CDR3 protein. The data hold 500,000 to 650,000 distinct CDR3 sequences, with about 7.1% observed a single time. A further study also used this sample, focusing on yellow fever vaccine responses in identical twins.

The sample taken for sequencing was PBMCs. The receptors shown here come from a woman aged 18-30 years in good health. CDR3s include the opening cysteine and the closing phenylalanine or tryptophan. Each record gives: J gene, D gene, V gene, clone size, CDR3 protein, CDR3 DNA. The D gene is left open where the match is weak. Rows may omit the clone size; those that give it use once, few, many or a size class.

TRBJ2-3	-	TRBV7-8	few	CASRAVSAGHTDTQYF	TGTGCCAGCAGGGCGGTCTCGGCGGGTCACACAGATACGCAGTATTTT
TRBJ2-3	-	TRBV7-2	many	CASSLVGTTDTQYF	TGTGCCAGCAGCTTAGTGGGCACCACAGATACGCAGTATTTT
TRBJ2-3	-	TRBV7-9	-	CASRAGTSNTDTQYF	TGTGCCAGCAGAGCCGGGACTTCGAACACAGATACGCAGTATTTT
TRBJ2-5	-	TRBV27	-	CASSLSGSKETQYF	TGTGCCAGCAGTTTATCGGGCTCTAAAGAGACCCAGTACTTC
TRBJ2-2	TRBD2	TRBV7-2	-	CASSFRALAGGGGELFF	TGTGCCAGCAGCTTTAGAGCCCTAGCGGGGGGCGGCGGGGAGCTGTTTTTT
TRBJ2-1	-	TRBV7-2	-	CASSLDYLGVWNEQFF	TGTGCCAGCAGCCTCGACTATCTTGGGGTGTGGAATGAGCAGTTCTTC
TRBJ2-7	-	TRBV5-5	-	CAISSGLLCCEQYF	TGTGCCATCAGCTCTGGACTCCTCTGCTGCGAGCAGTACTTC
TRBJ2-7	-	TRBV9	-	CASAPRLASYEQYF	TGTGCCAGCGCGCCGCGGCTAGCCAGTTACGAGCAGTACTTC
TRBJ1-1	-	TRBV18	few	CASSPLGEDTEAFF	TGTGCCAGCTCACCACTCGGAGAAGACACTGAAGCTTTCTTT
TRBJ1-5	TRBD1	TRBV12-5	many	CASGLVRLGRGNQPQHF	TGTGCTAGTGGTTTGGTACGATTGGGCAGGGGGAATCAGCCCCAGCATTTT
TRBJ2-2	-	TRBV4-1	many	CASSQVIEYTGELFF	TGCGCCAGCAGCCAAGTGATCGAGTACACCGGGGAGCTGTTTTTT
TRBJ2-1	-	TRBV28	-	CASRTGYSNEQFF	TGTGCCAGCAGAACAGGTTACAGCAATGAGCAGTTCTTC
TRBJ1-2	TRBD1	TRBV29-1	few	CSALSAGGLSGYTF	TGCAGCGCCCTGTCCGCAGGGGGGTTGAGTGGCTACACCTTC
TRBJ1-5	-	TRBV9	few	CASSQMGDGAPQHF	TGTGCCAGCAGCCAGATGGGGGACGGTGCGCCCCAGCATTTT
TRBJ1-1	TRBD1	TRBV12-3/TRBV12-4	few	CASRATLGQGNTEAFF	TGTGCCAGCAGGGCCACCCTGGGACAGGGGAACACTGAAGCTTTCTTT
TRBJ2-7	-	TRBV4-1	many	CASSQDVRFSYEQYF	TGCGCCAGCAGCCAAGATGTACGGTTCTCCTACGAGCAGTACTTC
TRBJ1-2	TRBD1	TRBV11-2	many	CASSLAGTGANYGYTF	TGTGCCAGCAGCTTGGCCGGGACAGGCGCTAACTATGGCTACACCTTC
TRBJ2-1	-	TRBV5-1	-	CASSLRLDNEQFF	TGCGCCAGTAGCCTGAGACTGGACAATGAGCAGTTCTTC
TRBJ2-1	TRBD1	TRBV7-9	-	CASRPRVGTGVEQFF	TGTGCCAGCAGACCGCGCGTTGGGACAGGTGTTGAGCAGTTCTTC
TRBJ2-5	-	TRBV20-1	many	CSASGAAIKQETQYF	TGCAGTGCTAGTGGGGCTGCAATAAAACAAGAGACCCAGTACTTC
TRBJ2-2	-	TRBV7-7	many	CASSLRQGTGELFF	TGTGCCAGCAGCTTAAGGCAGGGTACCGGGGAGCTGTTTTTT
TRBJ2-7	-	TRBV29-1	-	CSVEGGRGVYEQYF	TGCAGCGTTGAAGGGGGCAGGGGGGTCTACGAGCAGTACTTC
TRBJ2-3	TRBD2	TRBV5-1	many	CASSLVLAGTDTQYF	TGCGCCAGCAGCTTGGTTCTAGCGGGCACAGATACGCAGTATTTT
TRBJ2-3	TRBD2	TRBV11-1	-	CASSLVTGRASSSTDTQYF	TGTGCCAGCAGCTTAGTTACCGGGAGGGCCTCTTCCAGCACAGATACGCAGTATTTT
TRBJ1-1	-	TRBV11-2	many	CASSLGNYEAFF	TGTGCCAGCAGCTTAGGGAACTATGAAGCTTTCTTT
TRBJ1-5	-	TRBV12-3/TRBV12-4	many	CASSFRPRADSNQPQHF	TGTGCCAGCAGTTTCCGACCCCGGGCAGATAGCAATCAGCCCCAGCATTTT
TRBJ1-1	-	TRBV12-3/TRBV12-4	-	CASSQRPTEAFF	TGTGCCAGCAGCCAGCGTCCCACTGAAGCTTTCTTT
TRBJ2-6	-	TRBV2	-	CASSEKGRYGANVLTF	TGTGCCAGCAGTGAAAAGGGGAGGTATGGGGCCAACGTCCTGACTTTC
TRBJ1-3	-	TRBV25-1	few	CASSDPGGNTIYF	TGTGCCAGCAGTGACCCAGGGGGAAACACCATATATTTT
TRBJ2-1	TRBD2	TRBV28	-	CASTLLLLAGGWNEQFF	TGTGCCAGCACCCTCCTCCTACTAGCGGGGGGGTGGAATGAGCAGTTCTTC
TRBJ2-3	TRBD2	TRBV11-1	-	CASSPFTSGGSYLVAQYF	TGTGCCAGCAGCCCCTTTACTAGCGGGGGGTCTTACTTGGTGGCGCAGTATTTT
TRBJ2-2	TRBD2	TRBV5-1	few	CASSLAGTRTNTGELFF	TGCGCCAGCAGCTTGGCCGGGACTAGAACGAACACCGGGGAGCTGTTTTTT
TRBJ2-7	-	TRBV5-8	many	CASRKLGASLDYEQYF	TGTGCCAGCAGGAAATTGGGAGCCTCCTTAGACTACGAGCAGTACTTC
TRBJ1-2	-	TRBV5-1	few	CASSLGGVDYGYTF	TGCGCCAGCAGCTTGGGCGGGGTTGACTATGGCTACACCTTC
TRBJ1-3	-	TRBV27	many	CASSLYSGNTIYF	TGTGCCAGCAGTTTATACTCTGGAAACACCATATATTTT
TRBJ2-1	-	TRBV7-9	many	CASSLAGASDEQFF	TGTGCCAGCAGCTTGGCGGGGGCGAGCGATGAGCAGTTCTTC
TRBJ2-5	-	TRBV5-1	many	CASSRDPGEETQYF	TGCGCCAGCAGCAGGGACCCAGGGGAGGAGACCCAGTACTTC
TRBJ1-1	-	TRBV7-9	few	CASSLTQGRNTEAFF	TGTGCCAGCAGCTTAACTCAGGGGCGTAACACTGAAGCTTTCTTT
TRBJ2-1	TRBD2	TRBV14	-	CASSQDSGANNEQFF	TGTGCCAGCAGCCAAGACAGCGGGGCGAACAATGAGCAGTTCTTC
TRBJ2-3	TRBD2	TRBV10-1	many	CASSAVGAGALTDTQYF	TGCGCCAGCAGCGCCGTTGGAGCGGGAGCCCTCACAGATACGCAGTATTTT
TRBJ2-1	TRBD1	TRBV27	many	CASTLRQGSSYNEQFF	TGTGCCAGCACCCTGAGACAGGGCAGCTCCTACAATGAGCAGTTCTTC
TRBJ2-5	TRBD2	TRBV7-3	-	CASSFNPRLAMKETQYF	TGTGCCAGCAGCTTTAACCCTCGACTAGCTATGAAAGAGACCCAGTACTTC
TRBJ2-1	-	TRBV20-1	few	CSARDPGEQFF	TGCAGTGCTAGAGATCCTGGTGAGCAGTTCTTC
TRBJ2-3	-	TRBV5-1	-	CASAGTVFSTDTQYF	TGCGCCAGCGCGGGGACGGTCTTTAGCACAGATACGCAGTATTTT
TRBJ1-2	TRBD1	TRBV18	few	CASSPTYQGVGYTF	TGTGCCAGCTCACCAACCTACCAGGGGGTTGGCTACACCTTC
TRBJ1-2	-	TRBV9	few	CASSATSTGSGYTF	TGTGCCAGCAGCGCCACTTCAACAGGGTCTGGCTACACCTTC
TRBJ2-3	-	TRBV7-3	few	CASSSPESGDTQYF	TGTGCCAGCAGCTCCCCGGAGAGTGGAGATACGCAGTATTTT
TRBJ1-1	-	TRBV7-2	many	CASSLDLQIGDTEAFF	TGTGCCAGCAGCTTGGACCTACAAATAGGGGACACTGAAGCTTTCTTT
TRBJ2-7	-	TRBV5-1	-	CASSLDREGEQYF	TGCGCCAGCAGCTTGGACAGGGAGGGAGAGCAGTACTTC
TRBJ1-4	-	TRBV5-1	few	CASSLSLGGAVDEKLFF	TGCGCCAGCAGCTTGAGTCTGGGGGGCGCGGTGGATGAAAAACTGTTTTTT
TRBJ2-3	TRBD2	TRBV4-1	few	CASSREVGLAGRDTQYF	TGCGCCAGCAGCCGCGAAGTCGGACTAGCGGGACGGGATACGCAGTATTTT
TRBJ2-7	TRBD1	TRBV28	-	CASTIFTGEFSYEQYF	TGTGCCAGCACCATTTTCACAGGGGAATTTTCTTACGAGCAGTACTTC
TRBJ2-5	-	TRBV29-1	few	CSVRYYQETQYF	TGCAGCGTTCGCTACTACCAAGAGACCCAGTACTTC
TRBJ2-1	TRBD2	TRBV10-3	many	CAISEDGSSGSSYNEQFF	TGTGCCATCAGTGAGGATGGTAGTAGCGGGAGCTCCTACAATGAGCAGTTCTTC